Below, 25 T cell receptor beta chains from the same sample are listed, as sequenced in a study of blood T cell repertoires in COVID-19 (dated by TCRdb to 2020 to 2022). The library was prepared using the immunoSEQ multiplex PCR assay. TCRdb mirrors the immuneACCESS table, restricted to in-frame sequences. Some clones are absent from its copies; in checked studies, under half trace to an unresolved V gene, and the reason for the others is unknown. The sample data list roughly 100,000 clones, and 75% to 95% of these were observed just once. Roughly 4% of the sample belongs to the ten largest clones. The sample was peripheral blood. These receptors all come from a woman in her forties or fifties in a cohort sampled during active COVID-19.

This sequence joins TRBV18 and TRBJ2-6; the match to TRBD2 covers 9 bases. CDR1 KGHSH and CDR2 LQKENI come from the germline V gene. The V and J ends lost 3 bases and 2 bases, in that order; junction bases with no gene match: 2. The CDR3 runs to 16 residues. The CDR3 nucleotides read TGTGCCAGCTCACCCCGCGGGGGGGCTGGGGCCAACGTCCTGACTTTC. It yields the protein CASSPRGGAGANVLTF.

This chain joins TRBV9 and TRBJ2-3; 14 nucleotides agree with TRBD2. This CDR3 is built from 16 residues. Germline V gene sequence: CDR1 SGDLS, CDR2 YYNGEE. Losses at the gene ends were 4 bases for V and 6 bases for J; bases not matched to a gene: 7. The CDR3 here is CASSPHRTSGGDTQYF. DNA of the CDR3: TGTGCCAGCAGCCCACATAGGACTAGCGGGGGGGATACGCAGTATTTT.

The J gene is TRBJ2-7, the V gene TRBV28; D ambiguous. Trimming pared 2 bases from V and 7 bases from J, leaving 12 bases between. Germline-derived CDR1 and CDR2 are MDHEN and SYDVKM. The CDR3 totals 13 residues. For the CDR3, the DNA is TGTGCCAGCAGTTTAAACCCAGCGAGGGAGCAGTACTTC. Translated, it gives CASSLNPAREQYF.

The V gene is TRBV28, the J gene TRBJ2-1; a possible D gene is TRBD1 (6 bases). V lost 10 bases to trimming and J lost 8 bases, with 9 bases between them. Germline CDR1 reads MDHEN; CDR2 reads SYDVKM. CDR3 length: 10 residues. CDR3 residues: CATGVYEQFF. CDR3 DNA: TGTGCCACAGGGGTTTATGAGCAGTTCTTC.

V usage is TRBV3-1 (or the pseudogene TRBV3-2) and J usage is TRBJ2-3; TRBD2 agrees at 7 bases. The CDR3 has 14 residues. V trimming: 4 bases; J trimming: 6 bases; junction bases outside the gene matches: 7. Germline V lookup: CDR1 LGHDT, CDR2 YNNKEL (reference sequence). In DNA, the CDR3 is TGTGCCAGCAGCCCCGGGCGGGAGTCGGATACGCAGTATTTT. Its protein product is CASSPGRESDTQYF.

The V call is TRBV5-1, the J call TRBJ2-3; 8 nucleotides align to TRBD2. With V trimmed by 4 bases and J by 2 bases, 9 bases remained unmatched. The CDR3 length is 16 residues. Looked up from germline, CDR1 is SGHRS and CDR2 is YFSETQ. In DNA form, the CDR3 reads TGCGCCAGCAGCCTGGCAAGCGGGAGCAACACAGATACGCAGTATTTT. Residues: CASSLASGSNTDTQYF.

The J gene is TRBJ2-2, the V gene TRBV5-4; 7 bases are a match to TRBD2. Trimming removed 0 bases from V and 1 base from J; junction bases left unmatched: 6. This CDR3 is built from 17 residues. The V gene's germline CDR1 is SGHNT and CDR2 YYREEE (reference sequence). Here the CDR3 reads CASSLAFGGENTGELFF. CDR3 bases: TGTGCCAGCAGCTTGGCTTTTGGGGGGGAGAACACCGGGGAGCTGTTTTTT.

This chain connects TRBV7-8 to TRBJ2-5; TRBD2 matches 7 bases. CDR3 length: 15 amino acids. Trimming took 5 bases from V and 2 from J; bases not matched to a gene: 8. Germline values: CDR1 SGHVS, CDR2 FQNEAQ. The chain's CDR3 is CASSPGRGSQETQYF. The CDR3 DNA sequence: TGTGCCAGCAGCCCGGGGAGGGGTTCACAAGAGACCCAGTACTTC.

V is TRBV6-2 or TRBV6-3 and J is TRBJ1-6; 7 bases align to TRBD1. Germline loops: CDR1 MNHEY, CDR2 SVGEGT. The trim removed 2 bases at V and 13 bases at J, leaving 11 bases unmatched. CDR3 length: 15 amino acids. CDR3 nucleotide sequence: TGTGCCAGCAGTTACGGGCAGGGGGTTGGTAGGCCCCTCCACTTT. The encoded protein is CASSYGQGVGRPLHF.

The chain recombines TRBV7-3 with TRBJ2-1; TRBD1 might be the D (6 bases). From germline, CDR1 is SGHTA and CDR2 FQGTGA. V lost 5 bases to trimming and J lost 1 base, with 12 bases between them. This CDR3 comprises 15 residues. The CDR3 reads CASSIQGSSYNEQFF. The CDR3, as DNA: TGTGCCAGCAGCATACAGGGTAGTTCCTACAATGAGCAGTTCTTC.

The chain uses TRBV19 and TRBJ2-1; 14 nucleotides match TRBD2. Germline loops: CDR1 LNHDA, CDR2 SQIVND (reference sequence). Trimming removed 2 bases from V and 2 bases from J; junction bases left unmatched: 14. The CDR3 is 21 residues long. The CDR3 region is CASSIRGTSGRGGRAYNEQFF. CDR3 DNA: TGTGCCAGTAGTATACGAGGGACTAGCGGGAGAGGGGGACGGGCCTACAATGAGCAGTTCTTC.

The chain uses TRBV6-5 and TRBJ2-2; 7 nucleotides line up with TRBD2. Losses at the gene ends were 6 bases for V and 4 bases for J; bases not matched to a gene: 8. CDR1 is MNHEY, CDR2 SVGAGI, per germline. The CDR3 has 15 amino acids. DNA of the CDR3: TGTGCCAGCAGACGGGACTACGTCCCCACCGGGGAGCTGTTTTTT. This sequence encodes CASRRDYVPTGELFF.

The genes are TRBV5-1 and TRBJ2-5, with 8 nucleotides matching TRBD2. Germline CDR1 SGHRS, CDR2 YFSETQ. This CDR3 region has 17 residues. V trimming: 1 base; J trimming: 2 bases; junction bases outside the gene matches: 10. DNA of the CDR3: TGCGCCAGCAGCTTGCAGGTAGCGGGGATCGAACAAGAGACCCAGTACTTC. Its protein product is CASSLQVAGIEQETQYF.

The rearrangement uses TRBV2 and TRBJ1-2, with 7 bases that match TRBD1. Per germline, CDR1 SNHLY and CDR2 FYNNEI. This CDR3 is 13 amino acids long. V gave up 7 bases and J gave up 7 bases; unmatched junction bases: 9. The CDR3 DNA sequence: TGTGCCAGCACCATCAGACAGGGCGGTGGCTACACCTTC. Translation gives CASTIRQGGGYTF.

The V call is TRBV11-3, the J call TRBJ1-1; D remains unclear. This CDR3 contains 12 residues. Per germline, CDR1 SGHNT and CDR2 YENEEA. Trimming left V 2 bases short and J 6 bases short, with 7 bases between. The CDR3 spells CASSLFPSEAFF. CDR3 bases: TGTGCCAGCAGCTTATTTCCCTCTGAAGCTTTCTTT.

This clone was counted a single time. The chain recombines TRBV4-2 with TRBJ1-2, with 8 bases that match TRBD1. From germline, CDR1 is LGHNA and CDR2 YNFKEQ. The V segment lost 3 bases and the J segment 4 bases; nucleotides outside the gene matches: 4. The CDR3 loop spans 14 amino acids. CDR3 region: CASSQDRDLYGYTF. CDR3 coding DNA: TGTGCCAGCAGCCAGGACAGGGATCTCTATGGCTACACCTTC.

This chain uses TRBV7-2 with TRBJ2-5; 12 bases are a match to TRBD2. The CDR3 runs 14 residues. The V gene's germline CDR1 is SGHTA and CDR2 FQGNSA. Trimming at V came to 6 bases and at J to 1 base, leaving 0 bases not matched to a gene. The CDR3 DNA sequence: TGTGCCAGCAGGACTAGCGGGGGCCAAGAGACCCAGTACTTC. As protein: CASRTSGGQETQYF.

In this sample, this clone turned up a few times. The V call is TRBV6-5, the J call TRBJ2-7; D perhaps matches TRBD2 (5 bases). The CDR3 has 14 amino acids. V lost 6 bases, J lost 3 bases, and 15 bases lay in between. Germline V gene data show CDR1 as MNHEY and CDR2 as SVGAGI. The chain's CDR3 is CASSRQSRGYEQYF. In nucleotides, the CDR3 is TGTGCCAGCAGCCGACAATCACGGGGCTACGAGCAGTACTTC.

This chain uses TRBV20-1 with TRBJ1-2, with D hard to call. CDR1 is DFQATT and CDR2 is SNEGSKA in the germline V gene (reference sequence). The CDR3 totals 10 residues. V lost 5 bases and J 2 bases, leaving 3 bases between the germline ends. The CDR3 loop is CSARNYGYTF. For the CDR3, the DNA is TGCAGTGCTCGGAACTATGGCTACACCTTC.

The V gene is TRBV5-4, the J gene TRBJ2-2; D call uncertain. Germline CDR1 reads SGHNT; CDR2 reads YYREEE (reference sequence). CDR3 length: 13 residues. Trimming took off 2 bases at V and 3 bases at J, with 5 bases between the two ends. This chain's CDR3 is CASSFTDTGELFF. DNA of the CDR3: TGTGCCAGCAGCTTCACGGACACCGGGGAGCTGTTTTTT. Full variable domain (remainder filled in from reference TRBV5-4 and TRBJ2-2): ETGVTQSPTHLIKTRGQQVTLRCSSQSGHNTVSWYQQALGQGPQFIFQYYREEENGRGNFPPRFSGLQFPNYSSELNVNALELDDSALYLCASSFTDTGELFFGEGSRLTVL.

The chain couples TRBV7-9 to TRBJ1-4, with a weak D call TRBD1 (5 bases). Trimming removed 3 bases from V and 6 bases from J, with 14 bases in between. CDR3 length: 15 residues. Germline CDR1 reads SEHNR; CDR2 reads FQNEAQ (reference sequence). DNA for the CDR3: TGTGCCAGCAGCTTTTGGGGCCGACCGGATGAAAAACTGTTTTTT. This gives the protein CASSFWGRPDEKLFF.

The chain links TRBV6-5 to TRBJ1-1; TRBD1 matches 7 bases. The CDR3 has 13 residues. J was trimmed by 3 bases and V by 5 bases; bases with no gene match: 3. Germline assignment: CDR1 MNHEY and CDR2 SVGAGI. CDR3 DNA: TGTGCCAGCAGTAAACAGGGGTACACTGAAGCTTTCTTT. This gives the protein CASSKQGYTEAFF.

V gene TRBV19 combines with J gene TRBJ2-5, with 7 bases aligning to TRBD1. The V and J ends lost 8 bases and 1 base, in that order; junction bases with no gene match: 4. This CDR3 region has 13 residues. Germline V lookup: CDR1 LNHDA, CDR2 SQIVND (reference sequence). The CDR3 coding sequence is TGTGCCAGTCGAGGGGGCTCCCAAGAGACCCAGTACTTC. This gives the protein CASRGGSQETQYF.

The gene calls are TRBV19 and TRBJ2-1, with 14 positions matching TRBD2. Germline V gene sequence: CDR1 LNHDA, CDR2 SQIVND (reference sequence). V dropped 6 bases and J dropped 9; count of bases not matched to a gene: 7. The CDR3 runs to 15 residues. The CDR3 nucleotides are TGTGCCAGTAGCATGGGACTAGCGGGAGTGCCTGAGCAGTTCTTC. Residues: CASSMGLAGVPEQFF.

This clone has just one count. This chain joins TRBV7-9 and TRBJ2-1, with D possibly matching TRBD2 (6 bases). Trimming stripped 5 bases from V and 8 bases from J, with 10 bases between. Germline CDR1 is SEHNR and CDR2 is FQNEAQ (reference sequence). This CDR3 spans 12 amino acids. CDR3 region: CASSRWGDEQFF. DNA of the CDR3: TGTGCCAGCAGCAGGTGGGGGGATGAGCAGTTCTTC.